The clone carrying this T cell receptor (beta chain) was recorded a few times. As yet, its antigen is unknown. A J-beta primer mix and a sample-barcoded 5' primer were used in a second PCR of roughly 7 to 12 cycles. Sequencing of every sample gave 3 million or more CDR3-containing paired-end reads. TCRdb fed the 5' RACE reads into MiXCR, producing one record per CDR3 protein. The repertoire holds around 750,000 distinct CDR3 sequences, with 40% to 65% as singletons. The data were taken from a study of blood T cells in healthy people across ages. The study, taken as a whole, reports: PBMCs went unsorted, and a conclusive naive versus antigen-experienced comparison was therefore prevented.

The CDR3 loop spans 14 amino acids. Trimming removed 2 bases from V and 3 bases from J, with 11 bases in between. Germline CDR1 and CDR2: SEHNR and FQNEAQ (reference sequence). Caucasian individuals from Russia who were healthy and aged about 6 to 95 acted as donors. Sequenced: blood. The receptor's source is an elderly man in good health. V gene TRBV7-9 combines with J gene TRBJ2-7, with D unclear. In DNA form, the CDR3 reads TGTGCCAGCAGCTTAAACAACAAAGGCTACGAGCAGTACTTC. Translating gives CASSLNNKGYEQYF.